This T cell receptor (beta chain) derives from a study of cytomegalovirus exposure and HLA in healthy donors (dated 2017 in TCRdb). Study-level background: A later analysis indicated that the 90 to 150 validation repertoires were generated on the platform also employed for the 700 or so repertoires of the first cohort. The study was designed to test whether signatures of past pathogen exposure could be identified by cataloging public T cell receptors. In addition to the first cohort of hundreds of subjects, a separate validation cohort of 120 different subjects was used. The study combined high-throughput TCR immunosequencing, statistical association of individual TCRs with disease status, and machine learning to predict cytomegalovirus infection status.

The donors belonged to the validation cohort of 120 subjects, which was separate from the 666-subject first cohort. Library preparation was by the immunoSEQ multiplex PCR assay. Turning to the authors' computational methods: To diagnose cytomegalovirus status from the catalog of TCR beta chain sequences, a statistical classification framework was built. TCRdb carries this immuneACCESS record with in-frame sequences only. Its versions omit some clonotypes, under half of them owing to an unresolved V gene in the studies checked, with the rest unexplained. V and J calls and clone size are those listed in that table; D and trimming were worked out from the DNA. The sample table lists around 150,000 clones, around 82% of them with a count of one. The leading ten clones occupy roughly 10% of the sample. As for this clone: Its recognized antigen is unknown. Base-call qualities are not available, and no considerably larger clone is one nucleotide away.

The junction shows trimming of 2 bases on V and 0 bases on J, plus 5 bases between the germline ends. The CDR3 numbers 14 residues from cysteine through phenylalanine. Kept here is only the CDR3 DNA, which spans 42 bases and is read in frame from base 1. Looking up the germline V gene yields CDR1 SGHTA and CDR2 FQGNSA. Study-level results and caveats: The validation cohort had no HLA typing available for a later analysis, so co-occurrence within that cohort was assessed over all 120 or so repertoires. According to the authors, the approach could potentially be generalized to other disease states and immunological phenotypes. Cytomegalovirus status was reported to be diagnosed by the classifier with high specificity and sensitivity in both the original and validation cohorts. While some public TCRs were present in many individuals, most TCR sequences turned up only very rarely across donors. In a later analysis, TCRs clustered in the first cohort were found to also tend to co-occur in the roughly 130 validation repertoires, with approximately 93% of cluster scores above 0. In vitro tests confirmed that a few of the cytomegalovirus-associated TCR beta chains recognize cytomegalovirus antigens. A total of about 180 TCR beta chains were listed by the study as associated with cytomegalovirus.

The origin of this receptor is a man under 40 in good health and CMV-seropositive. The chain uses TRBV7-2 and TRBJ1-3; the D gene cannot be named for sure. The material sequenced was PBMCs. The CDR3 sequence is CASSLWASGNTIYF. At the DNA level, the sequence is TGTGCCAGCAGCTTATGGGCCTCTGGAAACACCATATATTTT.